These 27 T cell receptor beta chains originate from one sample sequenced in a study of sequential checkpoint blockade in melanoma. Treatment specified: randomized to nivolumab then ipilimumab (arm A) or the reverse (arm B). This table comes from immunoSEQ multiplex PCR, and its TCRdb copy is limited to in-frame clones, with some not included. The data show 1,800 or so clones, with roughly a fifth seen just once and 20% to 25% held by the top ten. The sequencing used tumor tissue (inferred from file names), collected from a patient given nivolumab and ipilimumab in sequence. These receptor sequences come from a human donor with melanoma.

This sequence joins TRBV19 and TRBJ1-2; tentatively, D is TRBD1 (5 bases). Germline values: CDR1 LNHDA, CDR2 SQIVND (reference sequence). Deletions cut 7 bases from V and 8 bases from J, with 17 bases between. The CDR3 is 13 amino acids. The CDR3, as DNA: TGTGCCAGTAAGGGCGGCGGACAAGGCGGCTACACCTTC. It is translated as CASKGGGQGGYTF.

V usage is TRBV9 and J usage is TRBJ2-1, with 7 bases identical to TRBD2. CDR1 and CDR2 from the germline V gene are SGDLS and YYNGEE. V shed 0 bases and J 1 base; nucleotides not matched to a gene: 4. CDR3 length equals 16 residues. In DNA form, the CDR3 reads TGTGCCAGCAGCGTAGGGGGTAGCGGGTCCTACAATGAGCAGTTCTTC. Its protein product is CASSVGGSGSYNEQFF.

V gene TRBV18 combines with J gene TRBJ2-7; D ambiguous. Germline V CDR1 and CDR2: KGHSH, LQKENI. CDR3 length equals 12 residues. Trimming pared 2 bases from V and 6 bases from J, leaving 8 bases between. The CDR3 DNA reads TGTGCCAGCTCACCAGGGTTCCGCGAGCAGTACTTC. The encoded protein is CASSPGFREQYF.

In its sample, this clone was seen a few times. CDR3 protein: CASSPDVNTGELFF. The CDR3 coding sequence is TGTGCCAGCAGCCCCGACGTTAACACCGGGGAGCTGTTTTTT. This chain uses TRBV6-8 with TRBJ2-2, with unresolved D. This CDR3 has 14 amino acids. CDR1 MNHGY and CDR2 SAAAGT come from the germline V gene. The V end was cut by 6 bases, the J end by 2 bases, with 10 bases between.

The V call is TRBV28, the J call TRBJ2-7; the D is unclear. Trimming shortened V by 1 base and J by 5 bases, and 6 bases separated the two germline ends. The germline gives CDR1 MDHEN, CDR2 SYDVKM. CDR3 length equals 12 residues. Here the CDR3 DNA reads TGTGCCAGCAGTTTATTTAGGCACGAGCAGTACTTC. It is translated as CASSLFRHEQYF.

By share of the sample, this clone is medium-sized (0.01 to 0.1%). This chain links TRBV7-4 with TRBJ1-2; D gene unclear. Trimming pared 1 base from V and 5 bases from J, leaving 8 bases between. The CDR3 spans 13 residues. Germline CDR1 and CDR2: SGHVT and SQSDAQ. This CDR3 reads CASSLDPSYGYTF. The CDR3 coding sequence is TGTGCCAGCAGCTTAGATCCATCATATGGCTACACCTTC.

This clone ranks as medium-sized. The chain has TRBV6-8 and TRBJ2-2; D remains unclear. The germline V gene encodes CDR1 MNHGY and CDR2 SAAAGT. Trimming shortened V by 6 bases and J by 0 bases, and 17 bases separated the two germline ends. This CDR3 spans 17 amino acids. The CDR3 is CASSQIPDGSNTGELFF. The CDR3 DNA sequence: TGTGCCAGCAGCCAAATCCCCGACGGATCGAACACCGGGGAGCTGTTTTTT.

In its sample, this clone was seen a few times. CDR3: CASSFLAGGANTGELFF. The DNA for the CDR3 is TGTGCCAGCAGTTTCCTAGCGGGAGGCGCGAACACCGGGGAGCTGTTTTTT. The chain has TRBV6-8 and TRBJ2-2, with TRBD2 matching 11 bases. The CDR3 spans 17 residues. The V and J ends lost 4 bases and 0 bases, in that order; junction bases with no gene match: 4. Germline V gives CDR1 MNHGY, CDR2 SAAAGT.

This clone was seen a handful of times. The rearrangement joins TRBV30 to TRBJ2-5; D remains unclear. Germline loops: CDR1 GTSNPN, CDR2 SVGIG (reference sequence). V was clipped by 1 base and J by 3 bases, with 12 bases between them. The CDR3 loop spans 14 amino acids. In DNA form, the CDR3 reads TGTGCCTGGAGTGACGCCCGGTGGAAAGAGACCCAGTACTTC. Its translation: CAWSDARWKETQYF.

This clone showed up many times. The J gene is TRBJ2-7, the V gene TRBV11-3; 12 positions agree with TRBD2. V shed 4 bases and J 3 bases; nucleotides not matched to a gene: 4. Germline-derived CDR1 and CDR2 are SGHNT and YENEEA. The CDR3 length is 15 residues. CDR3 DNA sequence: TGTGCCAGCAGCTGGACTAGCGGGAAGAACTACGAGCAGTACTTC. Protein product: CASSWTSGKNYEQYF.

In this sample, this clone is medium-sized (0.01 to 0.1%). This CDR3 reads CASSWDRSYGYTF. Written as DNA, the CDR3 is TGTGCCAGCAGTTGGGACAGGAGCTATGGCTACACCTTC. The chain combines TRBV6-8 with TRBJ1-2; 8 bases line up with TRBD1. The V gene end was trimmed by 4 bases and the J gene end by 4 bases; junction bases not matched to a gene: 2. The CDR3 runs 13 residues. Germline CDR1 reads MNHGY; CDR2 reads SAAAGT.

There are many counts of this clone. The chain links TRBV11-3 to TRBJ1-2, with 7 positions matching TRBD1. The ends lost 6 bases at V and 0 bases at J; junction bases unmatched: 10. The CDR3 extends over 16 amino acids. Germline loops: CDR1 SGHNT, CDR2 YENEEA. CDR3 sequence (DNA): TGTGCCAGCAGTCGGGACAGCCCTCAAGCTAACTATGGCTACACCTTC. This codes for CASSRDSPQANYGYTF.

The CDR3: CSLYTGSNEQFF. The CDR3 DNA sequence: TGCAGCCTTTATACAGGGTCCAATGAGCAGTTCTTC. V and J are TRBV29-1 and TRBJ2-1; TRBD1 is a possible D gene (6 bases). Trimming removed 8 bases from V and 6 bases from J, with 14 bases in between. Germline V gives CDR1 SQVTM, CDR2 ANQGSEA. The CDR3 runs 12 residues.

This sequence joins TRBV6-8 and TRBJ1-2, with D hard to call. This CDR3 contains 14 residues. Trimming left V 5 bases short and J 3 bases short, with 13 bases between. Germline values: CDR1 MNHGY, CDR2 SAAAGT. CDR3 in amino acids: CASSPGNRDYGYTF. CDR3 DNA sequence: TGTGCCAGCAGTCCTGGAAACCGGGACTATGGCTACACCTTC.

The genes are TRBV23-1 and TRBJ1-1; unclear D gene. TRBV23-1 is an ORF for which the function is uncertain. The CDR3 runs to 13 residues. V lost 6 bases, J lost 4 bases, and 12 bases lay in between. The CDR3 protein is CASSLEESTEAFF. CDR3 nucleotides: TGCGCCAGCAGCTTGGAAGAGAGCACTGAAGCTTTCTTT.

This clone has a handful of counts. V usage is TRBV19 and J usage is TRBJ1-2, with a possible D match to TRBD1 (5 bases). The V end lost 2 bases, the J end lost 2 bases, and 9 bases lay between the germline ends. Germline assignment: CDR1 LNHDA and CDR2 SQIVND (reference sequence). This CDR3 has 14 amino acids. This CDR3 is CASSIQGSNYGYTF. The CDR3 nucleotides are TGTGCCAGTAGTATACAGGGTTCCAACTATGGCTACACCTTC.

Within the sample, this clone is medium-sized (0.01 to 0.1%). This chain links TRBV6-8 with TRBJ2-7; TRBD2 agrees at 8 bases. Germline V gene sequence: CDR1 MNHGY, CDR2 SAAAGT. CDR3 size: 14 residues. V dropped 8 bases and J dropped 2; count of bases not matched to a gene: 8. In DNA form, the CDR3 reads TGTGCCAGCCAGAACGGGGGGGGCCCCTACGAGCAGTACTTC. Its translation is CASQNGGGPYEQYF.

The CDR3 sequence: CASWAGSKGDYGYTF. CDR3 sequence (DNA): TGTGCCAGTTGGGCCGGGTCAAAAGGAGACTATGGCTACACCTTC. The chain recombines TRBV19 with TRBJ1-2; D is unclear. Between the trimmed V and J ends, which lost 8 bases and 3 bases, there was a span of 19 bases. The CDR3 is 15 residues long. The V gene's germline CDR1 is LNHDA and CDR2 SQIVND (reference sequence).

This clone is judged medium-sized. The rearrangement links TRBV11-3 to TRBJ2-3; unclear D gene. Trimming pared 3 bases from V and 6 bases from J, leaving 19 bases between. The CDR3 is 16 residues long. The germline V gene has CDR1 SGHNT and CDR2 YENEEA. CDR3 sequence: CASSLSGRVKGDTQYF. CDR3 bases: TGTGCCAGCAGCTTGTCCGGCCGTGTAAAAGGGGATACGCAGTATTTT.

The CDR3 reads CASSSLPVPLSEQYF. The CDR3 coding sequence is TGTGCCAGCAGTTCCCTCCCTGTACCCCTGAGCGAGCAGTACTTC. The rearrangement joins TRBV6-8 to TRBJ2-7; no definite D call. V lost 4 bases and J 6 bases, leaving 19 bases between the germline ends. Germline V lookup: CDR1 MNHGY, CDR2 SAAAGT. The CDR3 consists of 15 residues.

This clone has only a few counts. The rearrangement joins TRBV11-3 to TRBJ2-2, with TRBD1 matching 9 bases. Germline CDR1 is SGHNT and CDR2 is YENEEA. V dropped 4 bases and J dropped 3; count of bases not matched to a gene: 6. The CDR3 consists of 16 residues. This CDR3 reads CASSSPGQGDTGELFF. CDR3 sequence (DNA): TGTGCCAGCAGCTCACCGGGACAGGGAGACACCGGGGAGCTGTTTTTT. The full variable domain, rest sourced from reference TRBV11-3 and TRBJ2-2, is EAGVVQSPRYKIIEKKQPVAFWCNPISGHNTLYWYLQNLGQGPELLIRYENEEAVDDSQLPKDRFSAERLKGVDSTLKIQPAELGDSAVYLCASSSPGQGDTGELFFGEGSRLTVL.

The chain has TRBV9 and TRBJ2-7; TRBD1 or TRBD2 may be the D gene (5 bases each). The CDR3 has 13 amino acids. V lost 3 bases and J 3 bases, leaving 10 bases between the germline ends. The germline gives CDR1 SGDLS, CDR2 YYNGEE. CDR3 sequence (DNA): TGTGCCAGCAGCGAGGGACCAGGCTACGAGCAGTACTTC. Its translation: CASSEGPGYEQYF.

Concerning this clone itself: The DNA ends 1 residue before the CDR3 does, and the rest of the CDR3 is filled in from the germline J gene. The chain couples TRBV10-3 to TRBJ1-2; D unresolved. The V gene's germline CDR1 is ENHRY and CDR2 SYGVKD. V shed 0 bases and J shed 11 bases, with 10 bases lying between them. This CDR3 spans 12 amino acids. The CDR3 bases that were read are TGTGCCATCAGTGAGTCGGGTTCGTTTTACACC. Its protein product is CAISESGSFYT. The entire CDR3 protein reads CAISESGSFYTF.

The chain has TRBV29-1 and TRBJ1-5; D gene uncertain. Germline CDR1 SQVTM, CDR2 ANQGSEA. The CDR3 has 12 amino acids. The V and J ends lost 5 bases and 1 base respectively, with 6 bases between them. The CDR3 DNA reads TGCAGCGTTTCAGAGAGCAATCAGCCCCAGCATTTT. Its protein is CSVSESNQPQHF.

The chain joins TRBV11-3 to TRBJ1-3, with TRBD1 identical over 8 bases. The CDR3 loop spans 15 amino acids. Germline values: CDR1 SGHNT, CDR2 YENEEA. Unmatched junction bases numbered 6, after V lost 5 bases and J lost 3 bases. CDR3 sequence (DNA): TGTGCCAGCAGCGCTACAGGGGGTAATGGAAACACCATATATTTT. It codes for CASSATGGNGNTIYF.

V usage is TRBV11-3 and J usage is TRBJ1-3; D is ambiguous. The CDR3 contains 14 residues. The germline gives CDR1 SGHNT, CDR2 YENEEA. Trimming stripped 5 bases from V and 1 base from J, with 9 bases between. In DNA form, the CDR3 reads TGTGCCAGCAGCGCTACAGTATCTGGAAACACCATATATTTT. It translates to CASSATVSGNTIYF.

The gene calls are TRBV5-1 and TRBJ2-1, with 9 bases lining up with TRBD2. Germline lookup yields CDR1 SGHRS and CDR2 YFSETQ. The CDR3 has 17 amino acids. The ends lost 4 bases at V and 0 bases at J; junction bases unmatched: 8. In DNA, the CDR3 is TGCGCCAGCAGCCCCCTTTTTAGCGGGGGCTCCTACAATGAGCAGTTCTTC. Encoded protein: CASSPLFSGGSYNEQFF.